At least ten counts were recorded for the clone carrying this T cell receptor beta chain. Template material for amplifying TCR beta CDR3 regions consisted of RNA transcripts. Initially, a first-round RT-PCR of the TCR CDR3 employed the HTBI primer set. MiXCR, run by TCRdb on the multiplex PCR reads, gives a single entry per CDR3 protein. The top ten hold 50% of the sample, which has 340,000 or so distinct CDR3 sequences, 21% seen once. The record originates from a study of T cells in Graves' hyperthyroidism and ophthalmopathy. The CDR3 extends over 16 amino acids. Germline lookup yields CDR1 SGHNT and CDR2 YENEEA. V dropped 4 bases and J dropped 7; count of bases not matched to a gene: 11.

This sequence originates from a woman aged 45-60 years with Graves' hyperthyroidism. V gene TRBV11-3 combines with J gene TRBJ2-1; 9 nucleotides agree with TRBD2. Input material: blood. The CDR3 spells CASSSSIAGVPNEQFF. CDR3 bases: TGTGCCAGCAGCTCATCGATAGCGGGAGTACCGAATGAGCAGTTCTTC.